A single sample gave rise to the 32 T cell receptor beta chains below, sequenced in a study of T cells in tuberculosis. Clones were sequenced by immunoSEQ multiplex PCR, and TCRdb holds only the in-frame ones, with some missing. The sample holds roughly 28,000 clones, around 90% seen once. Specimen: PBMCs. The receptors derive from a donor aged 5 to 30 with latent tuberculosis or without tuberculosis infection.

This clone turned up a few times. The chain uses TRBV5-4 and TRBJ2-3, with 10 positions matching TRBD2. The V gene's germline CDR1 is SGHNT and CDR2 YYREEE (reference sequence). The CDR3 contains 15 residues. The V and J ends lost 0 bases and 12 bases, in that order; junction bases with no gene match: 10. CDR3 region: CASSLGGGSGGSQYF. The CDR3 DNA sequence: TGTGCCAGCAGCTTGGGAGGCGGTAGCGGGGGGTCTCAGTATTTT. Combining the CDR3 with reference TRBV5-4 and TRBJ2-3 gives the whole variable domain ETGVTQSPTHLIKTRGQQVTLRCSSQSGHNTVSWYQQALGQGPQFIFQYYREEENGRGNFPPRFSGLQFPNYSSELNVNALELDDSALYLCASSLGGGSGGSQYFGPGTRLTVL.

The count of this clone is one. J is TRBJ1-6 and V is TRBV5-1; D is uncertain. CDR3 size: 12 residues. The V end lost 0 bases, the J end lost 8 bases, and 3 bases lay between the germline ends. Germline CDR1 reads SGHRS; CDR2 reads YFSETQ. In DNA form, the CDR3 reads TGCGCCAGCAGCTTGGGAGATTCACCCCTCCACTTT. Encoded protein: CASSLGDSPLHF.

Written as DNA, the CDR3 is TGCAGCGTCCGGGACAGGGGATTGGAGACCCAGTACTTC. Amino acids: CSVRDRGLETQYF. The chain couples TRBV29-1 to TRBJ2-5; 10 nucleotides line up with TRBD1. Germline V gene data show CDR1 as SQVTM and CDR2 as ANQGSEA. The trim removed 6 bases at V and 5 bases at J, leaving 6 bases unmatched. The CDR3 runs 13 residues.

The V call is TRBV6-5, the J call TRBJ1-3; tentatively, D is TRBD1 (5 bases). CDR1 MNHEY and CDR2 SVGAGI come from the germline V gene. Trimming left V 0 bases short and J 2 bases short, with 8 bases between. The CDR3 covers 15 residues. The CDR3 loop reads CASSYSGGAGNTIYF. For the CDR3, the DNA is TGTGCCAGCAGTTACTCCGGGGGGGCTGGAAACACCATATATTTT.

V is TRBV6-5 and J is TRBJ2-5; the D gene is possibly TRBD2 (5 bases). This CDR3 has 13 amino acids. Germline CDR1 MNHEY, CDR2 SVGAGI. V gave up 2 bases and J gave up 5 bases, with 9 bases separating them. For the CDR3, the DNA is TGTGCCAGCAGTTACCCAGCGGAGGAGACCCAGTACTTC. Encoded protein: CASSYPAEETQYF.

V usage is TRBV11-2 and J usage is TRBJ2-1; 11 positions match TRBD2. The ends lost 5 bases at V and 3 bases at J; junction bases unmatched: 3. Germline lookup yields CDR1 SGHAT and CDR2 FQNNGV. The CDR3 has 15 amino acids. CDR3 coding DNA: TGTGCCAGCAGCGAGACTAGCGGGAACTACAATGAGCAGTTCTTC. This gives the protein CASSETSGNYNEQFF.

CDR3 loop: CASSGRDGPSGANVLTF. The CDR3, as DNA: TGTGCCAGCAGCGGGAGGGACGGCCCCTCTGGGGCCAACGTCCTGACTTTC. The chain is built from TRBV9 and TRBJ2-6; D perhaps matches TRBD2 (6 bases). Germline CDR1 SGDLS, CDR2 YYNGEE. The CDR3 extends over 17 amino acids. V was shortened by 3 bases and J by 0 bases, with 13 bases between the two germline ends.

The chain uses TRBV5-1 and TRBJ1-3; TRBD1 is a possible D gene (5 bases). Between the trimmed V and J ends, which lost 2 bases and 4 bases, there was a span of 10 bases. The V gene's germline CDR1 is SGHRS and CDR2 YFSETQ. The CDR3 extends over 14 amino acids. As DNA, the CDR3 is TGCGCCAGCAGCTTAGGGGTGGCAGGAAACACCATATATTTT. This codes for CASSLGVAGNTIYF. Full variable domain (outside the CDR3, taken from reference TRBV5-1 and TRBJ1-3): KAGVTQTPRYLIKTRGQQVTLSCSPISGHRSVSWYQQTPGQGLQFLFEYFSETQRNKGNFPGRFSGRQFSNSRSEMNVSTLELGDSALYLCASSLGVAGNTIYFGEGSWLTVV.

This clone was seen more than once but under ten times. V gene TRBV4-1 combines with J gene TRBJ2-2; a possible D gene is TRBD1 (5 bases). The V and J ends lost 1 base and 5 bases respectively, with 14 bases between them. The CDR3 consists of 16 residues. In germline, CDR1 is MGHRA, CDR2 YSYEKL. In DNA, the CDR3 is TGCGCCAGCAGCCAAGTGGACATGGGGTTTACCGGGGAGCTGTTTTTT. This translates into CASSQVDMGFTGELFF.

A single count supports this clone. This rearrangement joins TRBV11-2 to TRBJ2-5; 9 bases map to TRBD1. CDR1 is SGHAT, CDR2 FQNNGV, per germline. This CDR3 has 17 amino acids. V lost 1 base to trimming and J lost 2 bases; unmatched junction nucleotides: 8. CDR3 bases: TGTGCCAGCAGCTTAGGAAGGACAGGGGCCCTTCAAGAGACCCAGTACTTC. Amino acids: CASSLGRTGALQETQYF.

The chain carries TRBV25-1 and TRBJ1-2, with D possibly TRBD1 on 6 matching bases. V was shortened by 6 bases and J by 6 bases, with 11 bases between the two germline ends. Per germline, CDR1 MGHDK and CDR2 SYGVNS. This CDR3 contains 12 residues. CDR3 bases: TGTGCCAGCAGCGTACAGGGTCATGGCTACACCTTC. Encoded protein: CASSVQGHGYTF.

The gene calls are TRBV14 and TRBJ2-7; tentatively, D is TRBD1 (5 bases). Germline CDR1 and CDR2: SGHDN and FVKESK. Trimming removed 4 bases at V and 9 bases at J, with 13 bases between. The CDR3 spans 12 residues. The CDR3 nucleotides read TGTGCCAGCAGCCGTGACAGAATATCGCAGTACTTC. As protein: CASSRDRISQYF.

CDR3 region: CASSLQSGLEVQYF. The CDR3, as DNA: TGTGCCAGCAGCTTACAATCGGGACTAGAGGTGCAGTACTTC. The chain combines TRBV7-2 with TRBJ2-7; 8 nucleotides align to TRBD2. This CDR3 spans 14 amino acids. CDR1 SGHTA and CDR2 FQGNSA come from the germline V gene. Trimming cost V 2 bases and J 9 bases; bases outside gene matches: 9.

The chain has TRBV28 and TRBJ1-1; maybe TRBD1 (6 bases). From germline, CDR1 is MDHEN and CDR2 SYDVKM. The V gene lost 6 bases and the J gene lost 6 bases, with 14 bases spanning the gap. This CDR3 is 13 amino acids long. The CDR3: CASSLNRVPEAFF. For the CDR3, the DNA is TGTGCCAGCAGCCTAAACAGGGTACCTGAAGCTTTCTTT.

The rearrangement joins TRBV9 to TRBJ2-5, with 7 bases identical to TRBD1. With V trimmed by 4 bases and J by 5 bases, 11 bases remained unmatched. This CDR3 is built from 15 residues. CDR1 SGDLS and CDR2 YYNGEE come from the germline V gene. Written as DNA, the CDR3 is TGTGCCAGCAGCCAGGGGGTCGCCCAAGGGGAGACCCAGTACTTC. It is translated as CASSQGVAQGETQYF.

The CDR3 here is CASSRWDSYTGELFF. The CDR3, as DNA: TGTGCCAGCAGCAGGTGGGACTCCTACACCGGGGAGCTGTTTTTT. The genes are TRBV5-6 and TRBJ2-2, with D possibly TRBD2 on 6 matching bases. The CDR3 extends over 15 amino acids. The germline gives CDR1 SGHDT, CDR2 YYEEEE. Trimming stripped 4 bases from V and 3 bases from J, with 13 bases between.

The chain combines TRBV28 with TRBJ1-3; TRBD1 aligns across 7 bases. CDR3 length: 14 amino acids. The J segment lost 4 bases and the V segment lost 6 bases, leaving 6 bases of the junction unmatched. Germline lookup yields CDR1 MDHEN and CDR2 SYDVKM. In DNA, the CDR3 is TGTGCCAGCAGCTCGACAGGGCTGGGAAACACCATATATTTT. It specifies CASSSTGLGNTIYF.

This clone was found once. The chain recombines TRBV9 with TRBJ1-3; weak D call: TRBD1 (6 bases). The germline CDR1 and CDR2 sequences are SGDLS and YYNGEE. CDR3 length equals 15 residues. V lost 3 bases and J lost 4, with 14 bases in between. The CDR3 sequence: CASSAKQGFGNTIYF. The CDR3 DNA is TGTGCCAGCAGCGCAAAACAGGGATTCGGAAACACCATATATTTT.

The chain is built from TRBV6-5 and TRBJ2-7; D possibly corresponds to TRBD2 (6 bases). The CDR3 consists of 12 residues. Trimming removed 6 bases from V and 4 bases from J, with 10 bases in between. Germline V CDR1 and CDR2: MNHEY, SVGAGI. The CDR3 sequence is CASRGLSYEQYF. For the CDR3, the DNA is TGTGCCAGCAGGGGACTGTCTTACGAGCAGTACTTC.

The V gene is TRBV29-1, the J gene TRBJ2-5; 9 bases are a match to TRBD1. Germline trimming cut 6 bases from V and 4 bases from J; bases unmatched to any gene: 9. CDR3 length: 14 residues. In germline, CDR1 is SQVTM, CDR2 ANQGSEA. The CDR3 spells CSVGVTGGSETQYF. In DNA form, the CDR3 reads TGCAGCGTAGGCGTTACAGGGGGCTCAGAGACCCAGTACTTC.

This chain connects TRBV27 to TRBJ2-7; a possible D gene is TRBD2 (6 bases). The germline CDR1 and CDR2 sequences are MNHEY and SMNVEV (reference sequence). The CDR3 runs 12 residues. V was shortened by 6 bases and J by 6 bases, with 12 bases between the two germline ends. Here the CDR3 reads CASSGMGGEQYF. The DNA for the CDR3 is TGTGCCAGCAGCGGGATGGGGGGCGAGCAGTACTTC.

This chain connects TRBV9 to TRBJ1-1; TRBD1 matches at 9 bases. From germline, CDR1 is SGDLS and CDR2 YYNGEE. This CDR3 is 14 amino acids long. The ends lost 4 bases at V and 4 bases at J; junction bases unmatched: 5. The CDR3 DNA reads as TGTGCCAGCAGCCCTGGGACAGGGATCACTGAAGCTTTCTTT. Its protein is CASSPGTGITEAFF.

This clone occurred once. DNA of the CDR3: TGTGCCAGCAGCCGGGGACAGGGGAAGGGCGAGCAGTACTTC. This gives the protein CASSRGQGKGEQYF. The rearrangement links TRBV13 to TRBJ2-7, with 10 bases fitting TRBD1. The CDR3 length is 14 residues. Trimming cost V 5 bases and J 6 bases; bases outside gene matches: 7. Germline-derived CDR1 and CDR2 are PRHDT and FYEKMQ (reference sequence).

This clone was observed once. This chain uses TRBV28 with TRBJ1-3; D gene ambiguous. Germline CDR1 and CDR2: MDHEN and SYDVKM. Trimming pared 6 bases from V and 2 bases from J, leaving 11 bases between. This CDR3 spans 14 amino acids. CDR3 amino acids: CASSQGRTGNTIYF. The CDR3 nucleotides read TGTGCCAGCAGCCAAGGGAGGACTGGAAACACCATATATTTT.

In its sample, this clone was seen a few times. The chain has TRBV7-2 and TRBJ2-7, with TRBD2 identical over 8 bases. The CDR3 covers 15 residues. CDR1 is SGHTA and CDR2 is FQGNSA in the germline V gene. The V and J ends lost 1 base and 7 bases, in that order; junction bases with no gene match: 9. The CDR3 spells CASSLDTGTRGEQYF. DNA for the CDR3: TGTGCCAGCAGCTTAGACACCGGGACTAGGGGGGAGCAGTACTTC.

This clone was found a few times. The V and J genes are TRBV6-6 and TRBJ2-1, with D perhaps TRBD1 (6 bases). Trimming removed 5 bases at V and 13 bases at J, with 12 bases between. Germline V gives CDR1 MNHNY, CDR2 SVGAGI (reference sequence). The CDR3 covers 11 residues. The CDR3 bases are TGTGCCAGCAGTAGACAGGAGGTCCAGTTCTTC. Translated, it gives CASSRQEVQFF.

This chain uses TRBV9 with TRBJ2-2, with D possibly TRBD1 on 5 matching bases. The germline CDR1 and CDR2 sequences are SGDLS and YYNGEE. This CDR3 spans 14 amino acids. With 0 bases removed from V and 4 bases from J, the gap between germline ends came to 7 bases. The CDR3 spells CASSVDGATGELFF. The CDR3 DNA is TGTGCCAGCAGCGTAGATGGGGCCACCGGGGAGCTGTTTTTT.

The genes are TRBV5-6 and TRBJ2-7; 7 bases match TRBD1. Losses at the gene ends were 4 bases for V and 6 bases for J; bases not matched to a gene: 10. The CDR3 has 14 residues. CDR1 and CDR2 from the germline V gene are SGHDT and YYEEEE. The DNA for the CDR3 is TGTGCCAGCAGCCGACCGGGACAGTCTTCCGAGCAGTACTTC. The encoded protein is CASSRPGQSSEQYF.

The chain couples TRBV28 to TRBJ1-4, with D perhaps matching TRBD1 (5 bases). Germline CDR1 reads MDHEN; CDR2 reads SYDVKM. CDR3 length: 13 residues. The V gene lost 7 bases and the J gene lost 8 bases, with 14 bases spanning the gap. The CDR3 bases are TGTGCCAGCATTAGGGGCGATCGGGAAAAACTGTTTTTT. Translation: CASIRGDREKLFF.

Here the CDR3 reads CASSVPKGGVKYEQYF. The CDR3 DNA is TGTGCCAGCAGCGTACCGAAGGGCGGGGTCAAGTACGAGCAGTACTTC. The V and J genes are TRBV11-2 and TRBJ2-7, with D possibly matching TRBD2 (6 bases). With 5 bases removed from V and 4 bases from J, the gap between germline ends came to 21 bases. The CDR3 has 16 amino acids. Germline V gene data show CDR1 as SGHAT and CDR2 as FQNNGV.

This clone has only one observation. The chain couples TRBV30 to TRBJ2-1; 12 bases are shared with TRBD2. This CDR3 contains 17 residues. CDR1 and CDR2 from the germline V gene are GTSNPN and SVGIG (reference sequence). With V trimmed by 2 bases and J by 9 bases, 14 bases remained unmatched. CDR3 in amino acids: CAWSFPLAGGPFSEQFF. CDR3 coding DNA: TGTGCCTGGAGTTTCCCCCTAGCGGGGGGGCCTTTCAGTGAGCAGTTCTTC.

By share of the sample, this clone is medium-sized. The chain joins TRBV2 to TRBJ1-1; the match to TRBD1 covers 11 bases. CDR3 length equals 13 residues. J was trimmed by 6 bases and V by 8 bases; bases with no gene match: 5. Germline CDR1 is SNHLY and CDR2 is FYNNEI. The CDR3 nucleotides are TGTGCCAGCGGACAGGGGGCTTACCCTGAAGCTTTCTTT. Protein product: CASGQGAYPEAFF.